One TCR beta chain is described in this entry. As originally analysed: Estimation of nucleated cell counts was performed using reference gene primer amplification. Only in-frame clones appear in the TCRdb table, and some are missing; sequencing was by immunoSEQ multiplex PCR. The D gene and trimming were derived from the DNA, and the V and J assignments and clone size from that table. The top ten hold approximately 15% of the sample, which has tens of thousands of clones, 78% seen once. This CDR3 spans 19 amino acids. Trimming removed 3 bases from V and 1 base from J; junction bases left unmatched: 15. Germline CDR1 is ENHRY and CDR2 is SYGVKD. This record belongs to a study of blood T cell repertoires in COVID-19. Overall study: The cDNA or gDNA used as material had been derived from T cells, B-cell-depleted T cells, or PBMCs.

The genes are TRBV10-3 and TRBJ1-1; TRBD1 matches at 9 bases. Sequenced: peripheral blood. The clonotype was recovered from a man aged 65 to 85 with acute or convalescent COVID-19. CDR3 protein: CAISEMIIKGDRANTEAFF. The CDR3 bases are TGTGCCATCAGTGAAATGATAATAAAAGGGGACAGGGCGAACACTGAAGCTTTCTTT.